These T cell receptor beta chains were read from a single sample in a study of blood T cell repertoires in COVID-19. The protocol was immunoSEQ multiplex PCR, while the TCRdb copy is restricted to in-frame clones and leaves out a portion. The profile shows 80,000 to 95,000 clones, roughly 75% of them singletons. The specimen sequenced was peripheral blood. The receptors were sampled from a woman between 45 and 60 years old with acute or convalescent COVID-19. Each CDR3 is given with its conserved first and last residue. D genes are given only for firm matches. Not all rows give a size; the values are once, few, many and, for expanded clones, a class.

v_call: TRBV10-1; clone_size: NA; cdr3_length: 13; j_call: TRBJ2-7; d_call: TRBD1; cdr3_aa: CATRDYRGTGQYF; cdr3_nt: TGCGCCACCCGGGATTACAGGGGTACAGGGCAGTACTTC
v_call: TRBV7-9; clone_size: NA; cdr3_length: 15; j_call: TRBJ1-2; d_call: TRBD1; cdr3_aa: CASSTMTGGRYGYTF; cdr3_nt: TGTGCCAGCAGCACCATGACAGGGGGACGCTATGGCTACACCTTC
v_call: TRBV30; clone_size: few; cdr3_length: 14; j_call: TRBJ1-2; d_call: NA; cdr3_aa: CAWRDDTRRGGYTF; cdr3_nt: TGTGCCTGGAGGGACGACACCCGGAGGGGTGGCTACACCTTC
v_call: TRBV5-1; clone_size: NA; cdr3_length: 14; j_call: TRBJ1-1; d_call: NA; cdr3_aa: CASSFGRGYTEAFF; cdr3_nt: TGCGCCAGCAGCTTTGGTAGGGGGTACACTGAAGCTTTCTTT
v_call: TRBV28; clone_size: NA; cdr3_length: 16; j_call: TRBJ1-2; d_call: NA; cdr3_aa: CASSPPSLEASYGYTF; cdr3_nt: TGTGCCAGCAGTCCACCGTCGTTGGAGGCGAGCTATGGCTACACCTTC
v_call: TRBV5-5; clone_size: NA; cdr3_length: 15; j_call: TRBJ2-7; d_call: TRBD1; cdr3_aa: CASSFARTGPYEQYF; cdr3_nt: TGTGCCAGCAGCTTCGCCCGGACAGGGCCCTACGAGCAGTACTTC
v_call: TRBV5-4; clone_size: NA; cdr3_length: 15; j_call: TRBJ2-2; d_call: TRBD1; cdr3_aa: CASSSGQESTGELFF; cdr3_nt: TGTGCCAGCAGCTCGGGACAGGAGAGTACCGGGGAGCTGTTTTTT
v_call: TRBV2; clone_size: NA; cdr3_length: 15; j_call: TRBJ1-5; d_call: NA; cdr3_aa: CASSDSDSIYQPQHF; cdr3_nt: TGTGCCAGCAGTGACAGCGACAGCATTTATCAGCCCCAGCATTTT
v_call: TRBV4-3; clone_size: once; cdr3_length: 13; j_call: TRBJ2-7; d_call: NA; cdr3_aa: CASSQTGTSEQYF; cdr3_nt: TGCGCCAGCAGCCAGACAGGGACTAGTGAGCAGTACTTC
v_call: TRBV6-5; clone_size: few; cdr3_length: 12; j_call: TRBJ2-5; d_call: TRBD1; cdr3_aa: CASAGTGETQYF; cdr3_nt: TGTGCCAGTGCCGGGACAGGGGAGACCCAGTACTTC
v_call: TRBV6-5; clone_size: NA; cdr3_length: 15; j_call: TRBJ2-7; d_call: NA; cdr3_aa: CASSYSTGIAGGQYF; cdr3_nt: TGTGCCAGCAGTTACTCGACGGGTATTGCCGGAGGGCAGTACTTC
v_call: TRBV7-9; clone_size: NA; cdr3_length: 13; j_call: TRBJ2-5; d_call: NA; cdr3_aa: CASQKYPAETQYF; cdr3_nt: TGTGCCAGCCAGAAATACCCCGCAGAGACCCAGTACTTC
v_call: TRBV12-3/TRBV12-4; clone_size: NA; cdr3_length: 13; j_call: TRBJ2-7; d_call: NA; cdr3_aa: CATRDTGMGEQYF; cdr3_nt: TGTGCCACCAGGGACACAGGGATGGGGGAGCAGTACTTC
v_call: TRBV27; clone_size: NA; cdr3_length: 11; j_call: TRBJ1-2; d_call: NA; cdr3_aa: CASPNGGGYTF; cdr3_nt: TGTGCCAGCCCCAACGGGGGTGGCTACACCTTC
v_call: TRBV5-1; clone_size: NA; cdr3_length: 16; j_call: TRBJ1-1; d_call: NA; cdr3_aa: CASSLAGRAVDTEAFF; cdr3_nt: TGCGCCAGCAGCTTGGCAGGGAGGGCGGTGGACACTGAAGCTTTCTTT